The 9 T cell receptor beta chains given below trace back to one sample, sequenced in a study of CD8+ T cells in alopecia areata. Once RNA had been extracted, it was reverse transcribed into cDNA to act as the sequencing template. Some clones are missing from TCRdb's copy, which holds only in-frame ones; the method was immunoSEQ multiplex PCR. This repertoire shows 50,000 to 80,000 clones, roughly 46% found once; its top ten account for approximately 50%. Sequences were obtained from NKG2D-low CD8+ T cells sorted from blood. The receptors come from a human donor with alopecia areata.

The chain carries TRBV28 and TRBJ2-2; 7 nucleotides agree with TRBD2. V lost 1 base and J lost 3; bases outside the gene matches: 5. This CDR3 contains 16 residues. CDR1 MDHEN and CDR2 SYDVKM come from the germline V gene. CDR3 region: CASSLLASGDTGELFF. CDR3 sequence (DNA): TGTGCCAGCAGTTTATTAGCTAGCGGTGACACCGGGGAGCTGTTTTTT.

The chain combines TRBV29-1 with TRBJ1-2, with 7 nucleotides matching TRBD1. The germline V gene has CDR1 SQVTM and CDR2 ANQGSEA. The CDR3 has 12 amino acids. The J segment lost 2 bases and the V segment lost 7 bases, leaving 4 bases of the junction unmatched. CDR3 sequence: CSAGTENYGYTF. The DNA for the CDR3 is TGCAGCGCCGGGACAGAGAACTATGGCTACACCTTC.

The rearrangement uses TRBV2 and TRBJ2-4; 7 bases fit TRBD1. Trimming at V came to 6 bases and at J to 4 bases, leaving 15 bases not matched to a gene. CDR1 and CDR2 (germline): SNHLY, FYNNEI. This CDR3 region has 17 residues. CDR3 in amino acids: CASSRFEGADDKNIQYF. The CDR3 bases are TGTGCCAGCAGCCGATTTGAGGGGGCAGACGATAAAAACATTCAGTACTTC.

This clone was seen a handful of times. The chain is built from TRBV15 and TRBJ2-1, with a possible D match to TRBD2 (5 bases). In germline, CDR1 is LNHNV, CDR2 YYDKDF (reference sequence). Trimming shortened V by 5 bases and J by 9 bases, and 14 bases separated the two germline ends. This CDR3 has 13 residues. DNA for the CDR3: TGTGCCACCAGCCTTACGGTAGGAGGTGAGCAGTTCTTC. This codes for CATSLTVGGEQFF.

J is TRBJ2-1 and V is TRBV27; 7 positions agree with TRBD2. Trimming cost V 6 bases and J 7 bases; bases outside gene matches: 9. The CDR3 consists of 14 residues. Per germline, CDR1 MNHEY and CDR2 SMNVEV (reference sequence). As DNA, the CDR3 is TGTGCCAGCAGCCTAGCGGCCGCGGTGAATGAGCAGTTCTTC. Amino acids: CASSLAAAVNEQFF.

The chain carries TRBV5-1 and TRBJ2-1, with D tentatively TRBD1 or TRBD2 (5 bases each). The CDR3 has 16 amino acids. V was pared by 0 bases and J by 5 bases, with 15 bases between. CDR1 is SGHRS and CDR2 is YFSETQ in the germline V gene. CDR3 sequence (DNA): TGCGCCAGCAGCTTGGTGATCGGGGCCGGAAACAATGAGCAGTTCTTC. Translation gives CASSLVIGAGNNEQFF.

This chain joins TRBV29-1 and TRBJ2-1; 8 nucleotides line up with TRBD2. CDR1 SQVTM and CDR2 ANQGSEA come from the germline V gene. The CDR3 is 15 amino acids. Losses at the gene ends were 0 bases for V and 4 bases for J; bases not matched to a gene: 5. The CDR3 DNA sequence: TGCAGCGTTGAAGATACGGGGGGGCTATACAATGAGCAGTTCTTC. Protein: CSVEDTGGLYNEQFF.

J is TRBJ2-7 and V is TRBV5-6; D might be TRBD1 or TRBD2, each matching 5 bases. Trimming took off 2 bases at V and 5 bases at J, with 8 bases between the two ends. CDR1 and CDR2 (germline): SGHDT, YYEEEE. The CDR3 is 12 residues long. The CDR3 sequence: CASSFQGHEQYF. CDR3 sequence (DNA): TGTGCCAGCAGCTTCCAGGGACACGAGCAGTACTTC.

The chain links TRBV9 to TRBJ1-5; D call uncertain. Trimming pared 4 bases from V and 4 bases from J, leaving 9 bases between. This CDR3 contains 13 residues. Germline CDR1 is SGDLS and CDR2 is YYNGEE. CDR3 in amino acids: CASSLGWNQPQHF. The CDR3 DNA sequence: TGTGCCAGCAGCTTGGGGTGGAATCAGCCCCAGCATTTT.